The clone carrying this T cell receptor beta chain was seen many times. Study processing details: Researchers report that nucleated cell counts were estimated from reference gene primer amplification. Sequencing was performed with immunoSEQ multiplex PCR; in TCRdb, only in-frame clones are kept and a portion is missing. The DNA gave D and trimming, while V, J and clone size come from that table. Here the sample spans about 200,000 clones, roughly 88% being singletons. The data belong to a study of blood T cell repertoires in COVID-19. For the study at large: The study drew acute and convalescent COVID-19 samples from the United States, Italy and Spain.

This CDR3 spans 17 amino acids. The V and J ends lost 4 bases and 6 bases, in that order; junction bases with no gene match: 12. The germline gives CDR1 SGHRS, CDR2 YFSETQ. The sequencing input was peripheral blood. The clonotype comes from a human donor in a cohort sampled during active COVID-19. The chain is built from TRBV5-1 and TRBJ2-2, with 10 nucleotides matching TRBD2. CDR3 sequence reads: CASSPNTLAGAAGELFF. The CDR3, as DNA: TGCGCCAGCAGCCCGAACACTCTAGCGGGAGCCGCCGGGGAGCTGTTTTTT.